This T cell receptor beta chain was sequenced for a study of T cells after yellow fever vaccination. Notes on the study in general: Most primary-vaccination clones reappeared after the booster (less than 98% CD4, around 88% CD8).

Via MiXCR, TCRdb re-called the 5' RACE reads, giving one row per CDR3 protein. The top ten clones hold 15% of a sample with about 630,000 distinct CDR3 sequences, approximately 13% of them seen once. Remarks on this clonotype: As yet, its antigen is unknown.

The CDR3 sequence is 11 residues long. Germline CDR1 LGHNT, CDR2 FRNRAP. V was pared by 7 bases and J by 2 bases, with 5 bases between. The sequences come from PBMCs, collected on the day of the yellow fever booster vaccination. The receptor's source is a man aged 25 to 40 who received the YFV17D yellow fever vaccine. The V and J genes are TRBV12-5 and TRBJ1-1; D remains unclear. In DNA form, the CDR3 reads TGTGCTAGTGCCCATAACACTGAAGCTTTCTTT. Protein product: CASAHNTEAFF. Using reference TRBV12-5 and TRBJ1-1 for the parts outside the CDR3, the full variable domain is DARVTQTPRHKVTEMGQEVTMRCQPILGHNTVFWYRQTMMQGLELLAYFRNRAPLDDSGMPKDRFSAEMPDATLATLKIQPSEPRDSAVYFCASAHNTEAFFGQGTRLTVV.